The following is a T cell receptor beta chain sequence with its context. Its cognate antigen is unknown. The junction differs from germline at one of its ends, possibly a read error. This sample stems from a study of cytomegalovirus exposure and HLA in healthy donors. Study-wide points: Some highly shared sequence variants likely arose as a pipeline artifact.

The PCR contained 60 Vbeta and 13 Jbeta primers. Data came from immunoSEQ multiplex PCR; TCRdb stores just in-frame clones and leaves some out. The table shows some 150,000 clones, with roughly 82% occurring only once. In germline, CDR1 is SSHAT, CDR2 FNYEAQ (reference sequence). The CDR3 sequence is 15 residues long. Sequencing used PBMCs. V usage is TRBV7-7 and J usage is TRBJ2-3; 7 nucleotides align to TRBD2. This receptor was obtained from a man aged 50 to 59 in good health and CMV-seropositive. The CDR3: CASSLQGLVTDTQYF. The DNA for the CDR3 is TGTGCTAGCAGCTTACAAGGACTAGTTACGGATACGCAGTATTTT.